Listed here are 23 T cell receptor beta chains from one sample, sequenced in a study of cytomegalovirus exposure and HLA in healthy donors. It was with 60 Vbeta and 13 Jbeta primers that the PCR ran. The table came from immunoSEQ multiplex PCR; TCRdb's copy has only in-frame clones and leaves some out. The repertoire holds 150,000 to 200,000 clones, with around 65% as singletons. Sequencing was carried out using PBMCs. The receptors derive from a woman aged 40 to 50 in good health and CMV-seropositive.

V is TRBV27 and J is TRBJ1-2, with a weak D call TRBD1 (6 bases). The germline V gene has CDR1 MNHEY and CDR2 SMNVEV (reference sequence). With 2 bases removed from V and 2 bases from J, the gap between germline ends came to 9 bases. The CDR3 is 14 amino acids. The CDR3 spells CASSLLQGNYGYTF. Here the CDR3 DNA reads TGTGCCAGCAGTTTACTACAGGGCAACTATGGCTACACCTTC.

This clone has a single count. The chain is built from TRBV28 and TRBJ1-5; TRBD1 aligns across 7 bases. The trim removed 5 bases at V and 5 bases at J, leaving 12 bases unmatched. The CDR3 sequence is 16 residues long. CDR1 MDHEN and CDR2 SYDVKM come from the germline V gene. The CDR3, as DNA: TGTGCCAGCAGTGGAGGGGGCGCGAGATTCGATCAGCCCCAGCATTTT. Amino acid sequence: CASSGGGARFDQPQHF.

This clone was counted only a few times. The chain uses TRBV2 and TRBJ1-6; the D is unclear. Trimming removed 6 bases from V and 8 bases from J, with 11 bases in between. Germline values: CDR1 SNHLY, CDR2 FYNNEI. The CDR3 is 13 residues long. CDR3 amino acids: CASRGRLHSPLHF. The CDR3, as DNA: TGTGCCAGCAGGGGCAGGCTACATTCACCCCTCCACTTT. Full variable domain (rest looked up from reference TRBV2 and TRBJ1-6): EPEVTQTPSHQVTQMGQEVILRCVPISNHLYFYWYRQILGQKVEFLVSFYNNEISEKSEIFDDQFSVERPDGSNFTLKIRSTKLEDSAMYFCASRGRLHSPLHFGNGTRLTVT.

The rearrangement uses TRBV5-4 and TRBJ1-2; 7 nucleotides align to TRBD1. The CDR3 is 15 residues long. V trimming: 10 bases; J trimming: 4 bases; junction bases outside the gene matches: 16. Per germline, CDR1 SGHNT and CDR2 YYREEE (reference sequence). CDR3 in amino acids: CAVGTDVKLSYGYTF. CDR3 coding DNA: TGTGCCGTCGGGACAGACGTTAAGTTATCCTATGGCTACACCTTC. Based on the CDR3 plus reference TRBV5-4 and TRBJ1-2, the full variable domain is ETGVTQSPTHLIKTRGQQVTLRCSSQSGHNTVSWYQQALGQGPQFIFQYYREEENGRGNFPPRFSGLQFPNYSSELNVNALELDDSALYLCAVGTDVKLSYGYTFGSGTRLTVV.

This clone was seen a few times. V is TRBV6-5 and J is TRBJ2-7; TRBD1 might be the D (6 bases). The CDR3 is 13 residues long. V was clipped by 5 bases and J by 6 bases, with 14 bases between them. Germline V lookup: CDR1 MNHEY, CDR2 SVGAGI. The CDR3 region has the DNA TGTGCCAGCAGTCCCCGGACAGTCCCCGAGCAGTACTTC. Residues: CASSPRTVPEQYF.

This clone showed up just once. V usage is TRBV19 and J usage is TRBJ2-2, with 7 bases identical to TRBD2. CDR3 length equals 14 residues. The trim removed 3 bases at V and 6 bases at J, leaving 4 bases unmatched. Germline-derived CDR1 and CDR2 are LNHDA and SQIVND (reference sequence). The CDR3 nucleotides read TGTGCCAGTAGTATCCGGGGGGATCCCGGGGAGCTGTTTTTT. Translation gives CASSIRGDPGELFF.

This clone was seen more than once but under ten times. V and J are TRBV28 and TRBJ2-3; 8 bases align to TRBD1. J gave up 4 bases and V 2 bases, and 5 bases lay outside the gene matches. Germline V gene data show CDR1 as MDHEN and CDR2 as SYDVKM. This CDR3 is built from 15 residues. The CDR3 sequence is CASSLNQGAADTQYF. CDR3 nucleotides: TGTGCCAGCAGTTTAAATCAGGGGGCAGCAGATACGCAGTATTTT.

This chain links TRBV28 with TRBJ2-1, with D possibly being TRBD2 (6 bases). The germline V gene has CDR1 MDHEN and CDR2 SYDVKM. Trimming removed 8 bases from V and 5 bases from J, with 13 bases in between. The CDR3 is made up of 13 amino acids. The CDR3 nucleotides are TGTGCCAGCTTCAGTAGCGGACACAATGAGCAGTTCTTC. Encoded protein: CASFSSGHNEQFF. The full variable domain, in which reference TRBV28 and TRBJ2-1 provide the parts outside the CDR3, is DVKVTQSSRYLVKRTGEKVFLECVQDMDHENMFWYRQDPGLGLRLIYFSYDVKMKEKGDIPEGYSVSREKKERFSLILESASTNQTSMYLCASFSSGHNEQFFGPGTRLTVL.

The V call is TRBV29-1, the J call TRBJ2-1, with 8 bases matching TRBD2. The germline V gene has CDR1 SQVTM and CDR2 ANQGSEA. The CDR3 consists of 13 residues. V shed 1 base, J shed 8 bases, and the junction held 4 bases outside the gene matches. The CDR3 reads CSVEGRGVDEQFF. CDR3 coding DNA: TGCAGCGTTGAAGGGCGGGGGGTCGATGAGCAGTTCTTC.

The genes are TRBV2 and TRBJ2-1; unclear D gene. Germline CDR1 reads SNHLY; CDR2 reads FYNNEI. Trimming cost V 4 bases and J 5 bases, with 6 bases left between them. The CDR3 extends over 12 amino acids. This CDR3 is CASSGRNNEQFF. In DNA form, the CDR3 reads TGTGCCAGCAGTGGCAGAAACAATGAGCAGTTCTTC.

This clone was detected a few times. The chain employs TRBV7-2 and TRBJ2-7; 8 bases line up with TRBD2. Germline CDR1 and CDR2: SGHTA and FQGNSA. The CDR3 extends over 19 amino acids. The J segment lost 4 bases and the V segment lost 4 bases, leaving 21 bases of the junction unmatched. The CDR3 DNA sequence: TGTGCCAGCAGCTCTAGGGCTTCCCCGATTAGCGGGGCTGGATACGAGCAGTACTTC. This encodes CASSSRASPISGAGYEQYF. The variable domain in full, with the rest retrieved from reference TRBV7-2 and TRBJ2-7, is GAGVSQSPSNKVTEKGKDVELRCDPISGHTALYWYRQSLGQGLEFLIYFQGNSAPDKSGLPSDRFSAERTGGSVSTLTIQRTQQEDSAVYLCASSSRASPISGAGYEQYFGPGTRLTVT.

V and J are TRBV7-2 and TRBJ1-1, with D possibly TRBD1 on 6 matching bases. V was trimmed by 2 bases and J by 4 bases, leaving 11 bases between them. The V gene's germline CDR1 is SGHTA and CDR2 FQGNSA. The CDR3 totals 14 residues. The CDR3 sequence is CASSLYTGSTEAFF. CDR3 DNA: TGTGCCAGCAGCTTATACACAGGGAGCACTGAAGCTTTCTTT.

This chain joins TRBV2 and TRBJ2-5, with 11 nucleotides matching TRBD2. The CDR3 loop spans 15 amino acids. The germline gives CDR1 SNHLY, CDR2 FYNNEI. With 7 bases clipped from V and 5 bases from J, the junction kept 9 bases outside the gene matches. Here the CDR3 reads CASTRNSGGAETQYF. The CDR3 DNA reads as TGTGCCAGCACCAGAAATAGCGGGGGGGCTGAGACCCAGTACTTC.

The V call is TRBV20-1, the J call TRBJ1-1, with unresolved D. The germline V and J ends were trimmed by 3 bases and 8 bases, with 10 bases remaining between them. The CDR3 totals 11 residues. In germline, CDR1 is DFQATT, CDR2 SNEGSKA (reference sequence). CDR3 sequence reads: CSARGGGEAFF. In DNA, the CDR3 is TGCAGTGCTAGGGGAGGAGGCGAAGCTTTCTTT.

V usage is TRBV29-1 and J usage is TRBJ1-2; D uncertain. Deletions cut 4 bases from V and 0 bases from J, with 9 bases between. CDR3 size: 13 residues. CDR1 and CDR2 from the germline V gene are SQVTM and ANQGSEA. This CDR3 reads CSVVTLANYGYTF. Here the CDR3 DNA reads TGCAGCGTTGTGACTTTGGCTAACTATGGCTACACCTTC.

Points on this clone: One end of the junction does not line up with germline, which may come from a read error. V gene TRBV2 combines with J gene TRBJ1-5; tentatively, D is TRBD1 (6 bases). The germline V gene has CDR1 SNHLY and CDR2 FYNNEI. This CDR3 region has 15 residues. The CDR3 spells CASSTDSNSNQPQNF. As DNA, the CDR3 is TGTGCCAGCAGTACGGACAGTAATAGCAATCAGCCCCAGAATTTT.

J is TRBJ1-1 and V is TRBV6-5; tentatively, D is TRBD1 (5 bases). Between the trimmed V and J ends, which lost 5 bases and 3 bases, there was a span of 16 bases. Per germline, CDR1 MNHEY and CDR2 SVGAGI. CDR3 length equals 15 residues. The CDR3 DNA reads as TGTGCCAGCAGTCCCTCGGGGAGGGGTGACACTGAAGCTTTCTTT. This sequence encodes CASSPSGRGDTEAFF.

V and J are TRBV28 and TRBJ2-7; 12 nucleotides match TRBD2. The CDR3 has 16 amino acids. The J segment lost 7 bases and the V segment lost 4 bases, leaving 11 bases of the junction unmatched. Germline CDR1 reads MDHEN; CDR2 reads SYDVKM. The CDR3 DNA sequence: TGTGCCAGCAGTTCCTGGGAGGCTAGCGGGAGGGGTGAGCAGTACTTC. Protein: CASSSWEASGRGEQYF. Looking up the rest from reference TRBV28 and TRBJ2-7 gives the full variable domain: DVKVTQSSRYLVKRTGEKVFLECVQDMDHENMFWYRQDPGLGLRLIYFSYDVKMKEKGDIPEGYSVSREKKERFSLILESASTNQTSMYLCASSSWEASGRGEQYFGPGTRLTVT.

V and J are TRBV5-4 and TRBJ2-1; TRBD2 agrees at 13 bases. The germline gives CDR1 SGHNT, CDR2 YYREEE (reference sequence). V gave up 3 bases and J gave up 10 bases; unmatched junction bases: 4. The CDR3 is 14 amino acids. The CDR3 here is CASSSQTSGREQFF. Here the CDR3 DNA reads TGTGCCAGCAGCTCCCAGACTAGCGGGAGGGAGCAGTTCTTC.

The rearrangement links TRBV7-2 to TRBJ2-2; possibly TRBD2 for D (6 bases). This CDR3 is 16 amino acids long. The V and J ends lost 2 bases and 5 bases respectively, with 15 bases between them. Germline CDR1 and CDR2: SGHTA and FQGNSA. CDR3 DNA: TGTGCCAGCAGCTTACTGGGGGGAGTAGGTACCGGGGAGCTGTTTTTT. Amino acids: CASSLLGGVGTGELFF.

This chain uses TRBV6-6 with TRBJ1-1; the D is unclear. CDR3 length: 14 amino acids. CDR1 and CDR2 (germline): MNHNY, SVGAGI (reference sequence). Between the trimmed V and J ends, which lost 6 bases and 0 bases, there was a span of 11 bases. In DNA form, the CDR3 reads TGTGCCAGCAGCCCCCACGGGTTGAACACTGAAGCTTTCTTT. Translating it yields CASSPHGLNTEAFF.

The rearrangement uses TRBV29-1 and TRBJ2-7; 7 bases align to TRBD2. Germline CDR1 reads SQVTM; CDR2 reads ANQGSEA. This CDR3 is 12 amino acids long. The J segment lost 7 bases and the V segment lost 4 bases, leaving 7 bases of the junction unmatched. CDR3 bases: TGCAGCGTTGGGGGGGAGGGGATTGAGCAGTACTTC. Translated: CSVGGEGIEQYF.

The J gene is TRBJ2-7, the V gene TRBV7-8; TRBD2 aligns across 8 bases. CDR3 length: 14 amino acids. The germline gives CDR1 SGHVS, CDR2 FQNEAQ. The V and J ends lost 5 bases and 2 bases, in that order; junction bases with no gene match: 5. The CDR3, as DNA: TGTGCCAGCAGCCCCGGGACTAGTACCTACGAGCAGTACTTC. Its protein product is CASSPGTSTYEQYF.